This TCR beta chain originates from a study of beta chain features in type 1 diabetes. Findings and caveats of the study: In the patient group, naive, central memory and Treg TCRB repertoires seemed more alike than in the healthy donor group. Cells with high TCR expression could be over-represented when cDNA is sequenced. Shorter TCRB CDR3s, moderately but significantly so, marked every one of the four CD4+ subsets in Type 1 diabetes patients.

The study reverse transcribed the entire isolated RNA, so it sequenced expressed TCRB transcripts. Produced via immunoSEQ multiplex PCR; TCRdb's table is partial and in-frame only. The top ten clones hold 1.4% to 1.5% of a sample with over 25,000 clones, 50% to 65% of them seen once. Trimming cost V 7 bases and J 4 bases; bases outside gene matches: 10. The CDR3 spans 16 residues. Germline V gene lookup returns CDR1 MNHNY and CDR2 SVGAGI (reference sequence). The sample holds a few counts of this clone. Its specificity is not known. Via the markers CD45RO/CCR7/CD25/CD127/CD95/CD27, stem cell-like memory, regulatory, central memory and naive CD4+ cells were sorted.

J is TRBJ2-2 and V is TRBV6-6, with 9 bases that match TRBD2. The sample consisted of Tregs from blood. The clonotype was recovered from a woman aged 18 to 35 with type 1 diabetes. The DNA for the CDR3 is TGTGCCAGCACCCCCACCGGGACTAGCCCCACCGGGGAGCTGTTTTTT. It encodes CASTPTGTSPTGELFF.